Listed here are 5 T cell receptor beta chains from one sample, sequenced in a study of shared clonotypes between healthy human individuals. TCRdb keeps only in-frame clones here, not all; method: immunoSEQ multiplex PCR. Among under 600,000 clones listed, 70% to 80% were seen once. Source material: PBMCs. These receptors originate from a woman in her forties in good health. Some clones in this sample may be carry-over from other donors' samples.

The chain recombines TRBV11-2 with TRBJ1-1, with a weak D call TRBD1 (5 bases). V was clipped by 0 bases and J by 4 bases, with 15 bases between them. The CDR3 has 16 amino acids. Germline assignment: CDR1 SGHAT and CDR2 FQNNGV. The CDR3 sequence is CASSLDLGGVGTEAFF. DNA for the CDR3: TGTGCCAGCAGCTTAGATCTGGGGGGGGTAGGCACTGAAGCTTTCTTT.

The chain is built from TRBV15 and TRBJ2-7; D could derive from TRBD1 or TRBD2 (5 bases each). Germline CDR1 LNHNV, CDR2 YYDKDF (reference sequence). The CDR3 sequence is 14 residues long. Trimming stripped 2 bases from V and 6 bases from J, with 14 bases between. The CDR3 protein is CATSRKRDVAEQYF. The CDR3 DNA follows: TGTGCCACCAGCAGAAAAAGGGACGTCGCCGAGCAGTACTTC.

The chain links TRBV25-1 to TRBJ1-3; D not resolved. The CDR3 sequence is 17 residues long. Deletions cut 0 bases from V and 0 bases from J, with 12 bases between. CDR1 and CDR2 from the germline V gene are MGHDK and SYGVNS. CDR3 loop: CASSEYGIGDSGNTIYF. CDR3 sequence (DNA): TGTGCCAGCAGTGAATATGGGATAGGCGACTCTGGAAACACCATATATTTT.

In DNA, the CDR3 is TGTGCCACCGCCGGGACTAGCGGACCTAAAAGCTCCTACAATGAGCAGTTCTTC. It specifies CATAGTSGPKSSYNEQFF. The chain links TRBV10-3 to TRBJ2-1, with 11 bases lining up with TRBD2. This CDR3 is built from 18 residues. Germline assignment: CDR1 ENHRY and CDR2 SYGVKD. V gave up 10 bases and J gave up 0 bases; unmatched junction bases: 14.

The chain links TRBV21-1 to TRBJ2-2; the table's TRBD1 call for D was not verified on the DNA. TRBV21-1 is a known pseudogene. The CDR3 sequence is 18 residues long. The CDR3 DNA reads TGTGCCAGCAGCAATCAATTAGGTTCCGGGACAGCCACCGGGGAGCTGTTTTTT. Translation gives CASSNQLGSGTATGELFF.